The 22 T cell receptor beta chains reported below all come from one sample, sequenced in a study of cytomegalovirus exposure and HLA in healthy donors listed by TCRdb under 2017. Library construction relied on the immunoSEQ multiplex PCR assay. Here the immuneACCESS table is served through TCRdb, limited to in-frame sequences with V and J called. Missing clones are a known gap in these copies; in checked studies unresolved V genes cover under half, and the rest lacks a known reason. Present in this sample are tens of thousands of clones, 80% to 95% of which were seen just once. The ten biggest clones cover 5% to 6% of the sample. The sequencing sample was made of PBMCs. Source of these receptors: a man aged 18 to 35 in good health and CMV-seronegative.

The chain recombines TRBV2 with TRBJ2-7; D gene unclear. Germline V lookup: CDR1 SNHLY, CDR2 FYNNEI. Trimming took off 5 bases at V and 3 bases at J, with 5 bases between the two ends. This CDR3 has 11 amino acids. The CDR3 is CASSSRYEQYF. CDR3 DNA sequence: TGTGCCAGCAGTTCCCGCTACGAGCAGTACTTC. The full variable domain, its missing parts supplied by reference TRBV2 and TRBJ2-7, is EPEVTQTPSHQVTQMGQEVILRCVPISNHLYFYWYRQILGQKVEFLVSFYNNEISEKSEIFDDQFSVERPDGSNFTLKIRSTKLEDSAMYFCASSSRYEQYFGPGTRLTVT.

This sequence joins TRBV29-1 and TRBJ2-1, with TRBD2 identical over 14 bases. Germline lookup yields CDR1 SQVTM and CDR2 ANQGSEA. There are 14 residues in the CDR3. V lost 7 bases to trimming and J lost 9 bases; unmatched junction nucleotides: 8. As DNA, the CDR3 is TGCAGCGACCGACAAGGACTAGCGGGAGGTGAGCAGTTCTTC. Amino acids: CSDRQGLAGGEQFF.

This sequence joins TRBV5-1 and TRBJ1-4; the D gene is possibly TRBD1 (6 bases). V lost 0 bases and J lost 7, with 22 bases in between. The CDR3 has 18 residues. The V gene's germline CDR1 is SGHRS and CDR2 YFSETQ. CDR3 sequence (DNA): TGCGCCAGCAGCTTGGAGGCACAGGGTGGTTCGGTTGGTGAAAAACTGTTTTTT. Its protein is CASSLEAQGGSVGEKLFF.

The CDR3 coding sequence is TGTGCCAGTAGTGCCGGGACTAGCGGGAGTTACGAGCAGTACTTC. It encodes CASSAGTSGSYEQYF. This rearrangement joins TRBV19 to TRBJ2-7; 14 nucleotides agree with TRBD2. The ends lost 5 bases at V and 4 bases at J; junction bases unmatched: 4. The CDR3 runs to 15 residues. Germline loops: CDR1 LNHDA, CDR2 SQIVND (reference sequence).

This chain links TRBV2 with TRBJ1-1, with D hard to call. CDR1 SNHLY and CDR2 FYNNEI come from the germline V gene. The CDR3 is 17 amino acids. The V end was cut by 0 bases, the J end by 0 bases, with 14 bases between. In nucleotides, the CDR3 is TGTGCCAGCAGTGAAGCCCGTGTGGGCAAATTGAACACTGAAGCTTTCTTT. It yields the protein CASSEARVGKLNTEAFF.

The chain links TRBV14 to TRBJ2-7, with 7 bases identical to TRBD1. Germline trimming cut 0 bases from V and 1 base from J; bases unmatched to any gene: 6. The CDR3 runs 16 residues. CDR1 and CDR2 from the germline V gene are SGHDN and FVKESK. The CDR3 sequence is CASSQDEGGPSYEQYF. The DNA of the CDR3 is TGTGCCAGCAGCCAAGATGAAGGGGGCCCATCCTACGAGCAGTACTTC. Full variable domain (rest looked up from reference TRBV14 and TRBJ2-7): EAGVTQFPSHSVIEKGQTVTLRCDPISGHDNLYWYRRVMGKEIKFLLHFVKESKQDESGMPNNRFLAERTGGTYSTLKVQPAELEDSGVYFCASSQDEGGPSYEQYFGPGTRLTVT.

The sample holds one count of this clone. This chain connects TRBV29-1 to TRBJ1-3; tentatively, D is TRBD1 (5 bases). This CDR3 comprises 12 residues. The V end lost 7 bases, the J end lost 3 bases, and 10 bases lay between the germline ends. Germline lookup yields CDR1 SQVTM and CDR2 ANQGSEA. CDR3 protein: CSGRDFGNTIYF. CDR3 nucleotides: TGCAGCGGCCGGGACTTTGGAAACACCATATATTTT.

This clone is medium-sized within its sample. In DNA form, the CDR3 reads TGTGCCAGCAGTGAAGGTGACGCGGTGAATGCTTTCTTT. Translating gives CASSEGDAVNAFF. The chain carries TRBV2 and TRBJ1-1; no reliable D call. The V gene lost 1 base and the J gene lost 11 bases, with 14 bases spanning the gap. The CDR3 runs 13 residues. The germline V gene has CDR1 SNHLY and CDR2 FYNNEI.

The gene calls are TRBV9 and TRBJ2-3, with TRBD2 matching 7 bases. V trimming: 3 bases; J trimming: 0 bases; junction bases outside the gene matches: 13. This CDR3 region has 18 residues. Germline loops: CDR1 SGDLS, CDR2 YYNGEE. CDR3 coding DNA: TGTGCCAGCAGCGCCATTTCTCCGGGACTAACAAGCACAGATACGCAGTATTTT. This translates into CASSAISPGLTSTDTQYF.

The V and J genes are TRBV28 and TRBJ2-1, with 15 bases identical to TRBD2. In germline, CDR1 is MDHEN, CDR2 SYDVKM. The V gene end was trimmed by 2 bases and the J gene end by 7 bases; junction bases not matched to a gene: 3. The CDR3 extends over 16 amino acids. DNA of the CDR3: TGTGCCAGCAGTTTACGGACTAGCGGGGGGGTAAATGAGCAGTTCTTC. Translated, it gives CASSLRTSGGVNEQFF.

This rearrangement joins TRBV9 to TRBJ1-1; 8 bases fit TRBD1. Germline CDR1 is SGDLS and CDR2 is YYNGEE. Trimming took 3 bases from V and 2 from J; bases not matched to a gene: 3. This CDR3 has 14 amino acids. DNA for the CDR3: TGTGCCAGCAGCGCGGACAGGGAAAACACTGAAGCTTTCTTT. Its protein product is CASSADRENTEAFF.

The chain couples TRBV18 to TRBJ1-4, with a possible D match to TRBD1 (5 bases). Germline V gives CDR1 KGHSH, CDR2 LQKENI. CDR3 length: 14 residues. V was trimmed by 1 base and J by 4 bases, leaving 7 bases between them. The CDR3 nucleotides read TGTGCCAGCTCACCACGACAGAATAATGAAAAACTGTTTTTT. Residues: CASSPRQNNEKLFF.

This CDR3 reads CASSPSAADISYNEQFF. The DNA for the CDR3 is TGTGCCAGCAGCCCTTCGGCAGCGGATATCTCCTACAATGAGCAGTTCTTC. The chain joins TRBV9 to TRBJ2-1; a possible D gene is TRBD2 (5 bases). CDR1 SGDLS and CDR2 YYNGEE come from the germline V gene. This CDR3 spans 17 amino acids. Trimming took 4 bases from V and 0 from J, leaving 17 bases between them.

CDR3 nucleotide sequence: TGTGCCAGCAGTTACTCGAGTTTTATCACAGATACGCAGTATTTT. Translation gives CASSYSSFITDTQYF. The rearrangement joins TRBV6-5 to TRBJ2-3, with D uncertain. Per the germline V gene, CDR1 is MNHEY and CDR2 is SVGAGI. V shed 0 bases and J shed 2 bases, with 9 bases lying between them. This CDR3 has 15 amino acids.

The chain has TRBV7-9 and TRBJ1-1; D may be TRBD1 (5 bases). Germline V gene sequence: CDR1 SEHNR, CDR2 FQNEAQ (reference sequence). V lost 2 bases and J 4 bases, leaving 8 bases between the germline ends. This CDR3 has 13 residues. CDR3 loop: CASSLNGATEAFF. The CDR3 coding sequence is TGTGCCAGCAGCTTAAATGGGGCCACTGAAGCTTTCTTT.

The chain carries TRBV7-9 and TRBJ2-6; 9 bases are a match to TRBD1. Trimming cost V 5 bases and J 0 bases; bases outside gene matches: 11. CDR3 size: 19 residues. Germline assignment: CDR1 SEHNR and CDR2 FQNEAQ (reference sequence). CDR3 nucleotides: TGTGCCAGCAGCCTAGTCGGGACAGGGAACCCCTCTGGGGCCAACGTCCTGACTTTC. This sequence encodes CASSLVGTGNPSGANVLTF. The whole variable domain, filled in from reference TRBV7-9 and TRBJ2-6, reads DTGVSQNPRHKITKRGQNVTFRCDPISEHNRLYWYRQTLGQGPEFLTYFQNEAQLEKSRLLSDRFSAERPKGSFSTLEIQRTEQGDSAMYLCASSLVGTGNPSGANVLTFGAGSRLTVL.

This clone was picked up one time. This chain links TRBV5-4 with TRBJ1-1; D not certain. The germline V and J ends were trimmed by 0 bases and 0 bases, with 6 bases remaining between them. Germline values: CDR1 SGHNT, CDR2 YYREEE (reference sequence). This CDR3 spans 14 amino acids. In DNA form, the CDR3 reads TGTGCCAGCAGCTTGGACACCATGAACACTGAAGCTTTCTTT. Translating gives CASSLDTMNTEAFF.

The chain is built from TRBV7-8 and TRBJ1-2; 7 positions agree with TRBD1. Unmatched junction bases numbered 11, after V lost 5 bases and J lost 5 bases. Looked up from germline, CDR1 is SGHVS and CDR2 is FQNEAQ. The CDR3 spans 15 residues. The CDR3 region is CASSPRTGSGYGYTF. In DNA, the CDR3 is TGTGCCAGCAGCCCCCGGACAGGCTCCGGTTATGGCTACACCTTC.

This clone turned up a few times. The chain uses TRBV6-5 and TRBJ2-7; 7 bases are a match to TRBD2. The CDR3 extends over 14 amino acids. V was clipped by 5 bases and J by 0 bases; unmatched bases: 4. Germline-derived CDR1 and CDR2 are MNHEY and SVGAGI. This CDR3 is CASSPKRGSYEQYF. Written as DNA, the CDR3 is TGTGCCAGCAGTCCCAAGCGGGGCTCCTACGAGCAGTACTTC.

The chain has TRBV12-5 and TRBJ2-1, with 11 bases aligning to TRBD2. V lost 6 bases, J lost 7 bases, and 5 bases stayed unmatched. The CDR3 spans 14 residues. Looked up from germline, CDR1 is LGHNT and CDR2 is FRNRAP. Here the CDR3 reads CASGSSGGNNEQFF. DNA for the CDR3: TGTGCTAGTGGGTCTAGCGGGGGGAATAATGAGCAGTTCTTC.

This chain links TRBV27 with TRBJ2-7; TRBD2 is a possible D gene (5 bases). Germline V CDR1 and CDR2: MNHEY, SMNVEV (reference sequence). The CDR3 length is 14 residues. V was cut by 6 bases and J by 11 bases, with 23 bases left in between. The CDR3 sequence is CASRYRHPSPEEYF. CDR3 DNA sequence: TGTGCCAGCAGATATCGTCATCCTAGCCCTGAGGAGTACTTC.

The chain carries TRBV14 and TRBJ2-2; D perhaps matches TRBD2 (6 bases). CDR1 and CDR2 from the germline V gene are SGHDN and FVKESK. This CDR3 comprises 16 residues. Deletions cut 2 bases from V and 1 base from J, with 11 bases between. The CDR3 nucleotides read TGTGCCAGCAGCCAAAGGAGGGACGGGAACACCGGGGAGCTGTTTTTT. This sequence encodes CASSQRRDGNTGELFF. Using reference TRBV14 and TRBJ2-2 for the parts outside the CDR3, the full variable domain is EAGVTQFPSHSVIEKGQTVTLRCDPISGHDNLYWYRRVMGKEIKFLLHFVKESKQDESGMPNNRFLAERTGGTYSTLKVQPAELEDSGVYFCASSQRRDGNTGELFFGEGSRLTVL.